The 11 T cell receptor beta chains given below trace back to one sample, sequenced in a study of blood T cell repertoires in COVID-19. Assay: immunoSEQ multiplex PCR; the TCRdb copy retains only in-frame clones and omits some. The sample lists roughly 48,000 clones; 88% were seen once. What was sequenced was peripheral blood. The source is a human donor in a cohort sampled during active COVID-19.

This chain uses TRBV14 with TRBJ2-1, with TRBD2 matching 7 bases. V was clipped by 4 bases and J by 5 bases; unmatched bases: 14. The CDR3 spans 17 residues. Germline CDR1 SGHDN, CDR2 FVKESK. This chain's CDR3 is CASSPWIAQRGHNEQFF. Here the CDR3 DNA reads TGTGCCAGCAGCCCCTGGATCGCCCAGCGGGGACACAATGAGCAGTTCTTC.

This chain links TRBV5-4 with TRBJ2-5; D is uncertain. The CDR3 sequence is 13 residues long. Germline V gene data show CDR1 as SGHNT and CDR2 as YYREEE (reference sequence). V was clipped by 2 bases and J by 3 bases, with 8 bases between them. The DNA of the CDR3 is TGTGCCAGCAGCTTCCGTGGAGAAGAGACCCAGTACTTC. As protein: CASSFRGEETQYF.

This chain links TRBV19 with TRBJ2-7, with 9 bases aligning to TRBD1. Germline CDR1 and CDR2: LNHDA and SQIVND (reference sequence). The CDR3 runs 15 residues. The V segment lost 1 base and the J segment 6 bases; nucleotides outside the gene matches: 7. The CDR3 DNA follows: TGTGCCAGTAGTATAGGCCGGGACAGGGCGGTCGAGCAGTACTTC. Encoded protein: CASSIGRDRAVEQYF.

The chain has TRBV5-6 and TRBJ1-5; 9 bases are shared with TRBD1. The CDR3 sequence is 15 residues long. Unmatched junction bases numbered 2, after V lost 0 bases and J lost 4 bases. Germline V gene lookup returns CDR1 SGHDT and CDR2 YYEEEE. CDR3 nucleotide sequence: TGTGCCAGCAGCTTGGAGGGGACAGGGAATCAGCCCCAGCATTTT. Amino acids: CASSLEGTGNQPQHF.

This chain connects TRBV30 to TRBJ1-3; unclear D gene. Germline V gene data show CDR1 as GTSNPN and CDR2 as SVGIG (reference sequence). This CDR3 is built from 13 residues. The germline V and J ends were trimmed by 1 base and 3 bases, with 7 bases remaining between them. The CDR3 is CAWSGPFGNTIYF. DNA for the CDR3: TGTGCCTGGAGTGGGCCTTTTGGAAACACCATATATTTT.

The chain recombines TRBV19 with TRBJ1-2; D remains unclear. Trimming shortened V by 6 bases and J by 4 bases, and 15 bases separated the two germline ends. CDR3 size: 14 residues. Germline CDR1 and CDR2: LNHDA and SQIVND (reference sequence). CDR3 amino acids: CASSNTPPSYGYTF. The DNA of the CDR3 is TGTGCCAGTAGCAACACGCCTCCCTCCTATGGCTACACCTTC.

The CDR3 sequence is CASSVTSVSYEQYF. CDR3 coding DNA: TGTGCCAGCAGCGTCACTAGCGTTTCCTACGAGCAGTACTTC. The J gene is TRBJ2-7, the V gene TRBV9, with TRBD2 matching 7 bases. V dropped 2 bases and J dropped 1; count of bases not matched to a gene: 3. The CDR3 totals 14 residues. Germline V gene data show CDR1 as SGDLS and CDR2 as YYNGEE. Full variable domain (rest looked up from reference TRBV9 and TRBJ2-7): DSGVTQTPKHLITATGQRVTLRCSPRSGDLSVYWYQQSLDQGLQFLIQYYNGEERAKGNILERFSAQQFPDLHSELNLSSLELGDSALYFCASSVTSVSYEQYFGPGTRLTVT.

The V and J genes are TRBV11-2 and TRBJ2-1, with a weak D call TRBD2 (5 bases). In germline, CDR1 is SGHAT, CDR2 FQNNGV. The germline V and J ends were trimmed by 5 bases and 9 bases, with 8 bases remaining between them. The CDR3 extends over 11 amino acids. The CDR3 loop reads CASSPGSEQFF. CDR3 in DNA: TGTGCCAGCAGCCCGGGAAGTGAGCAGTTCTTC. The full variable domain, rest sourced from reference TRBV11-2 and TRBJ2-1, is EAGVAQSPRYKIIEKRQSVAFWCNPISGHATLYWYQQILGQGPKLLIQFQNNGVVDDSQLPKDRFSAERLKGVDSTLKIQPAKLEDSAVYLCASSPGSEQFFGPGTRLTVL.

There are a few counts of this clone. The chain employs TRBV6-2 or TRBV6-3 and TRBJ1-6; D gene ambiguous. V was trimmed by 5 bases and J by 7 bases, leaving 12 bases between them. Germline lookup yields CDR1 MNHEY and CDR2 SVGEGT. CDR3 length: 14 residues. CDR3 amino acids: CASSRGSFNSPLHF. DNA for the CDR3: TGTGCCAGCAGTCGCGGGTCCTTCAATTCACCCCTCCACTTT.

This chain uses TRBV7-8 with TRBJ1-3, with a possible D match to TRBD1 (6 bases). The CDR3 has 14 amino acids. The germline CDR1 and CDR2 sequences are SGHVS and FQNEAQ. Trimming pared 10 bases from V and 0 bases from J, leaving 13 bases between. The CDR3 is CATSGANSGNTIYF. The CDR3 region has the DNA TGTGCCACTTCAGGGGCCAACTCTGGAAACACCATATATTTT.

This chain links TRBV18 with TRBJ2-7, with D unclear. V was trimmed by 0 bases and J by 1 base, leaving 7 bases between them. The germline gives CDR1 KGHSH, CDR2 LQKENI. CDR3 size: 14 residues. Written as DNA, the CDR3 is TGTGCCAGCTCACCACCGCAGGTGTCCTACGAGCAGTACTTC. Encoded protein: CASSPPQVSYEQYF.